The rows below give T cell receptor beta chains drawn from one sample of a study of molecular identifiers for immune sequencing clone quantification. TCRdb used MiXCR to reprocess the PCR reads, holding one entry per CDR3 protein. This table holds 350,000 or so distinct CDR3 sequences, over 20% found once. Sequencing was performed on naive CD8+ T cells from blood, with Jurkat cell RNA spiked in. The origin of the receptors is a human donor in good health. Some libraries in this study had Jurkat cell RNA spiked in. The CDR3 runs from the conserved cysteine through the conserved F or W. D genes are given only for firm matches. Where a row states a size, it is once, few, many or the class of an expanded clone; other rows omit it.

clone size: many
V gene: TRBV11-2
J gene: TRBJ2-7
D gene: -
CDR3 DNA: TGTGCCAGCAGCTTAGAAGGGACCCACCTAGGAAACGAGCAGTACTTC
CDR3 protein: CASSLEGTHLGNEQYF

clone size: many
V gene: TRBV25-1
J gene: TRBJ2-5
D gene: -
CDR3 DNA: TGTGCCAGCAGTGCCGGATCCCAGACCCAGTACTTC
CDR3 protein: CASSAGSQTQYF

clone size: -
V gene: TRBV6-1
J gene: TRBJ2-3
D gene: TRBD2
CDR3 DNA: TGTGCGAGTTTGTCTAGCGGAGCGAGCACAGATACGCAGTATTTT
CDR3 protein: CASLSSGASTDTQYF

clone size: many
V gene: TRBV29-1
J gene: TRBJ2-5
D gene: -
CDR3 DNA: TGCAGCGTTGAACGCAGGTACCAAGAGACCCAGTACTTC
CDR3 protein: CSVERRYQETQYF

clone size: many
V gene: TRBV29-1
J gene: TRBJ1-1
D gene: TRBD1
CDR3 DNA: TGCAGCGTCGCTCAGGGGGACACTGAAGCTTTCTTT
CDR3 protein: CSVAQGDTEAFF

clone size: few
V gene: TRBV13
J gene: TRBJ2-7
D gene: -
CDR3 DNA: TGTGCCGGCAGCTCCTCAGTTGGCGAGCAGTACTTC
CDR3 protein: CAGSSSVGEQYF

clone size: many
V gene: TRBV7-9
J gene: TRBJ2-3
D gene: -
CDR3 DNA: TGTGCCAGCAGCCGCGACTATCGCACAGATACGCAGTATTTT
CDR3 protein: CASSRDYRTDTQYF

clone size: many
V gene: TRBV7-9
J gene: TRBJ2-5
D gene: -
CDR3 DNA: TGTGCCAGCAGCGCCACCTTAGACAGGTTTGAGACCCAGTACTTC
CDR3 protein: CASSATLDRFETQYF

clone size: many
V gene: TRBV14
J gene: TRBJ2-7
D gene: -
CDR3 DNA: TGTGCCAGCAGCCAATGGGGGAGCCTTTCGTACGAGCAGTACTTC
CDR3 protein: CASSQWGSLSYEQYF

clone size: many
V gene: TRBV9
J gene: TRBJ1-3
D gene: TRBD1
CDR3 DNA: TGTGCCAGCAGCGCCAGGGACAGCTACTACTCTGGAAACACCATATATTTT
CDR3 protein: CASSARDSYYSGNTIYF

clone size: -
V gene: TRBV27
J gene: TRBJ1-1
D gene: TRBD1
CDR3 DNA: TGTGCCAGCAGTTCGCCAGACAGGGCGGGTTATAACACTGAAGCTTTCTTT
CDR3 protein: CASSSPDRAGYNTEAFF

clone size: many
V gene: TRBV30
J gene: TRBJ2-7
D gene: -
CDR3 DNA: TGTGCCTGGAGTGTAGGTGACAGACAGTACTTC
CDR3 protein: CAWSVGDRQYF

clone size: many
V gene: TRBV2
J gene: TRBJ2-7
D gene: -
CDR3 DNA: TGTGCCAGCAGTTGGGTTTCATCCTCCTACGAGCAGTACTTC
CDR3 protein: CASSWVSSSYEQYF

clone size: many
V gene: TRBV6-5
J gene: TRBJ2-7
D gene: -
CDR3 DNA: TGTGCCAGCAGGGGGGGAGGACCTTATAGCGAGCAGTACTTC
CDR3 protein: CASRGGGPYSEQYF

clone size: few
V gene: TRBV28
J gene: TRBJ1-1
D gene: -
CDR3 DNA: TGTGCCAGCAGAGACAGGTATATGAACACTGAAGCTTTCTTT
CDR3 protein: CASRDRYMNTEAFF

clone size: many
V gene: TRBV29-1
J gene: TRBJ2-7
D gene: -
CDR3 DNA: TGCAGCGTTGAAGACGAGGCCGGAAGTGCCTACGAGCAGTACTTC
CDR3 protein: CSVEDEAGSAYEQYF

clone size: many
V gene: TRBV6-2/TRBV6-3
J gene: TRBJ2-7
D gene: TRBD1
CDR3 DNA: TGTGCCAGCAGTTACTCCGCGGACAGGGGGTGGGAGCAGTACTTC
CDR3 protein: CASSYSADRGWEQYF

clone size: -
V gene: TRBV4-3
J gene: TRBJ1-3
D gene: TRBD1
CDR3 DNA: TGCGCCAGCAGCCAAGACGCGACAGGGATGACTGGAAACACCATATATTTT
CDR3 protein: CASSQDATGMTGNTIYF

clone size: many
V gene: TRBV6-5
J gene: TRBJ1-2
D gene: TRBD1
CDR3 DNA: TGTGCCAGCAGCCTGGGACAAGGGGGCGGCTACACCTTC
CDR3 protein: CASSLGQGGGYTF

clone size: many
V gene: TRBV5-1
J gene: TRBJ2-2
D gene: -
CDR3 DNA: TGCGCCAGCAGCCACAGTCCCGGGGAGCTGTTTTTT
CDR3 protein: CASSHSPGELFF

clone size: many
V gene: TRBV6-2/TRBV6-3
J gene: TRBJ2-1
D gene: -
CDR3 DNA: TGTGCCAGCAGTGGGCCCATGGGGCCCTCCTACAATGAGCAGTTCTTC
CDR3 protein: CASSGPMGPSYNEQFF

clone size: -
V gene: TRBV12-3/TRBV12-4
J gene: TRBJ2-3
D gene: -
CDR3 DNA: TGTGCCAGCAGTTTAGCGTGGGATACGCAGTATTTT
CDR3 protein: CASSLAWDTQYF

clone size: -
V gene: TRBV20-1
J gene: TRBJ1-1
D gene: -
CDR3 DNA: TGCAGTGCTAGAGATCCTTCGGGACCCTCCAATTTCGAAGCTTTCTTT
CDR3 protein: CSARDPSGPSNFEAFF

clone size: many
V gene: TRBV7-9
J gene: TRBJ1-2
D gene: -
CDR3 DNA: TGTGCCAGCAGCGATAAAAACTATGGCTACACCTTC
CDR3 protein: CASSDKNYGYTF

clone size: -
V gene: TRBV11-2
J gene: TRBJ1-4
D gene: TRBD1
CDR3 DNA: TGTGCCAGCAGCCTCAAATCCGCCACAGGGGCGTATAATGAAAAACTGTTTTTT
CDR3 protein: CASSLKSATGAYNEKLFF

clone size: many
V gene: TRBV27
J gene: TRBJ1-4
D gene: -
CDR3 DNA: TGTGCCAGCAGTTTATCGTTGGGGGAAAAACTGTTTTTT
CDR3 protein: CASSLSLGEKLFF

clone size: few
V gene: TRBV7-9
J gene: TRBJ2-7
D gene: TRBD2
CDR3 DNA: TGTGCCAGCAGCTCCCACGGGGGGGGGAGCCCCCTACTAGGGAGGGAGCAGTACTTC
CDR3 protein: CASSSHGGGSPLLGREQYF

clone size: few
V gene: TRBV7-6
J gene: TRBJ1-5
D gene: TRBD1
CDR3 DNA: TGTGCCAGCAGGGACAGGGGGGATCAGCCCCAGCATTTT
CDR3 protein: CASRDRGDQPQHF

clone size: many
V gene: TRBV4-2
J gene: TRBJ2-1
D gene: -
CDR3 DNA: TGTGCCAGCAGCCAAGGGTCTGAGCAGTTCTTC
CDR3 protein: CASSQGSEQFF

clone size: few
V gene: TRBV29-1
J gene: TRBJ2-2
D gene: -
CDR3 DNA: TGCAGCGTGCAGGTTTCGAACACCGGGGAGCTGTTTTTT
CDR3 protein: CSVQVSNTGELFF

clone size: many
V gene: TRBV27
J gene: TRBJ1-5
D gene: -
CDR3 DNA: TGTGCCAGCAGTTCCCTGGGGCAGTCCAAGCCCCAGCATTTT
CDR3 protein: CASSSLGQSKPQHF

clone size: many
V gene: TRBV12-3/TRBV12-4
J gene: TRBJ1-5
D gene: TRBD1
CDR3 DNA: TGTGCCAGCAGTTTGGACAGGGGGGTTCAGCCCCAGCATTTT
CDR3 protein: CASSLDRGVQPQHF

clone size: many
V gene: TRBV20-1
J gene: TRBJ1-1
D gene: -
CDR3 DNA: TGCAGTGCCCAAAGCATGGCAGGGGACACTGAAGCTTTCTTT
CDR3 protein: CSAQSMAGDTEAFF

clone size: many
V gene: TRBV7-2
J gene: TRBJ1-1
D gene: -
CDR3 DNA: TGTGCCAGCAGCCCGACCCCGAAATCTGGACGCGCTGAAGCTTTCTTT
CDR3 protein: CASSPTPKSGRAEAFF

clone size: many
V gene: TRBV7-9
J gene: TRBJ2-7
D gene: -
CDR3 DNA: TGTGCCAGCAGCCCGTCCCGGGGGGCGCGGGAGCAGTACTTC
CDR3 protein: CASSPSRGAREQYF

clone size: many
V gene: TRBV20-1
J gene: TRBJ2-2
D gene: TRBD1
CDR3 DNA: TGCAGTGCTAGACCTGACAGGGGGCTTACCGGGGAGCTGTTTTTT
CDR3 protein: CSARPDRGLTGELFF

clone size: many
V gene: TRBV19
J gene: TRBJ2-1
D gene: -
CDR3 DNA: TGTGCCAGTAGTATCGTCTCCCCCCATGAGCAGTTCTTC
CDR3 protein: CASSIVSPHEQFF

clone size: many
V gene: TRBV28
J gene: TRBJ2-3
D gene: TRBD2
CDR3 DNA: TGTGCCAGCTCGATTCTAGCGGGAAGCACAGATACGCAGTATTTT
CDR3 protein: CASSILAGSTDTQYF

clone size: few
V gene: TRBV4-1
J gene: TRBJ1-1
D gene: -
CDR3 DNA: TGCGCCAGCAGCCAAGACCGGGGAATAGGCACTGAAGCTTTCTTT
CDR3 protein: CASSQDRGIGTEAFF

clone size: few
V gene: TRBV10-2
J gene: TRBJ2-7
D gene: TRBD1
CDR3 DNA: TGCGCCAGCCTCCCGACAGGGGCCTACGAGCAGTACTTC
CDR3 protein: CASLPTGAYEQYF

clone size: many
V gene: TRBV6-1
J gene: TRBJ1-1
D gene: -
CDR3 DNA: TGTGCCAGCAGTGAAACTCACAGCCACCACACTGAAGCTTTCTTT
CDR3 protein: CASSETHSHHTEAFF

clone size: -
V gene: TRBV11-2
J gene: TRBJ1-4
D gene: -
CDR3 DNA: TGTGCCAGCAGCCCCCGATCCGGGAGGGGTGAAAAACTGGTTTTT
CDR3 protein: CASSPRSGRGEKLVF

clone size: few
V gene: TRBV23-1
J gene: TRBJ2-3
D gene: TRBD1
CDR3 DNA: TGCGCCAGCAGTCTATCTAATACGGGACAGGTCAGCACAGATACGCAGTATTTT
CDR3 protein: CASSLSNTGQVSTDTQYF

clone size: many
V gene: TRBV28
J gene: TRBJ2-3
D gene: TRBD2
CDR3 DNA: TGTGCCAGCAGTTTCGGACTAGCGGGAGGGAGAGGTACGCAGTATTTT
CDR3 protein: CASSFGLAGGRGTQYF

clone size: few
V gene: TRBV27
J gene: TRBJ1-5
D gene: -
CDR3 DNA: TGTGCCAGCAGTTACAGTGGAGGGACCGGCCAGCCCCAGCATTTT
CDR3 protein: CASSYSGGTGQPQHF

clone size: many
V gene: TRBV28
J gene: TRBJ2-2
D gene: TRBD2
CDR3 DNA: TGTGCCAGCAGTTTAGACCCGACTAGCGGGAGGGCCTTCGGAGTGGACACCGGGGAGCTGTTTTTT
CDR3 protein: CASSLDPTSGRAFGVDTGELFF

clone size: few
V gene: TRBV2
J gene: TRBJ2-2
D gene: -
CDR3 DNA: TGTGCCAGCAGTGCCAGGGTTGGGGACGGGGGGCTGTTTTTT
CDR3 protein: CASSARVGDGGLFF

clone size: many
V gene: TRBV12-3/TRBV12-4
J gene: TRBJ1-4
D gene: TRBD1
CDR3 DNA: TGTGCCAGCAGGGATACAGGGGGCCAGGTAGAAAAACTGTTTTTT
CDR3 protein: CASRDTGGQVEKLFF

clone size: -
V gene: TRBV30
J gene: TRBJ2-3
D gene: TRBD2
CDR3 DNA: TGTGCCTGGAGTCACTTCGGGGGGATCTCAGGTACGCAGTATTTT
CDR3 protein: CAWSHFGGISGTQYF

clone size: -
V gene: TRBV24-1
J gene: TRBJ2-1
D gene: TRBD1
CDR3 DNA: TGTGCCACCAGTGAGTACCGGGACAGGTGGTACTTC
CDR3 protein: CATSEYRDRWYF

clone size: many
V gene: TRBV7-2
J gene: TRBJ2-1
D gene: -
CDR3 DNA: TGTGCCAGCAGCTCCGGGATCAACCCCACCTACAATGAGCAGTTCTTC
CDR3 protein: CASSSGINPTYNEQFF

clone size: many
V gene: TRBV7-9
J gene: TRBJ2-7
D gene: -
CDR3 DNA: TGTGCCAGCAGCTTAGGGAACAGGGTGACCTACGAGCAGTACTTC
CDR3 protein: CASSLGNRVTYEQYF

clone size: -
V gene: TRBV7-8
J gene: TRBJ2-3
D gene: TRBD2
CDR3 DNA: TGTGCCAGCAGCTTAGCGCGTAGCGGGGGGGCCGCGTGGACAGATACGCAGTATTTT
CDR3 protein: CASSLARSGGAAWTDTQYF

clone size: many
V gene: TRBV29-1
J gene: TRBJ2-2
D gene: -
CDR3 DNA: TGCAGCGTTGAAGTGACACCGAACACCGGGGAGCTGTTTTTT
CDR3 protein: CSVEVTPNTGELFF

clone size: -
V gene: TRBV18
J gene: TRBJ2-3
D gene: -
CDR3 DNA: TGTGTCAGCTCACCAACAGGAGATACGCAGTATTTT
CDR3 protein: CVSSPTGDTQYF

clone size: few
V gene: TRBV2
J gene: TRBJ1-1
D gene: -
CDR3 DNA: TGTGCCAGCAGTGTCTGGGACTCATGGGGGACCACTGAAGCTTTCTTT
CDR3 protein: CASSVWDSWGTTEAFF

clone size: many
V gene: TRBV19
J gene: TRBJ2-2
D gene: -
CDR3 DNA: TGTGCCAGTAGTACGGGGAAGGGGGCCGGGGAGCTGTTTTTT
CDR3 protein: CASSTGKGAGELFF

clone size: many
V gene: TRBV11-2
J gene: TRBJ2-7
D gene: TRBD2
CDR3 DNA: TGTGCCAGCAGCTTAGAAGCGGGGGCCTCATACGAGCAGTACTTC
CDR3 protein: CASSLEAGASYEQYF